This TCR beta chain stems from a study of blood T cell repertoires in COVID-19. The overall study: The United States, Italy and Spain supplied acute and convalescent COVID-19 samples. Sample material is recorded as cDNA or gDNA derived from T cells, B-cell-depleted T cells, or PBMCs.

Original data processing: Amplification of reference gene primers provided the estimated nucleated cell counts. Profiling relied on immunoSEQ multiplex PCR, and the TCRdb table lists in-frame clones only, not all of them. That table furnishes V, J and clone size, whereas the DNA furnished D and trimming. The profile shows 470,000 or so clones, approximately 83% of them singletons. The CDR3 consists of 17 residues. The V gene lost 0 bases and the J gene lost 2 bases, with 15 bases spanning the gap. The germline CDR1 and CDR2 sequences are SGDLS and YYNGEE. The TCR originated in a human donor in a cohort sampled during active COVID-19. The rearrangement joins TRBV9 to TRBJ1-3; the D gene is possibly TRBD1 (5 bases). The material sequenced was peripheral blood. The DNA of the CDR3 is TGTGCCAGCAGCGTAGTTAGCGGCGGGGGAACTGGAAACACCATATATTTT. It is translated as CASSVVSGGGTGNTIYF.